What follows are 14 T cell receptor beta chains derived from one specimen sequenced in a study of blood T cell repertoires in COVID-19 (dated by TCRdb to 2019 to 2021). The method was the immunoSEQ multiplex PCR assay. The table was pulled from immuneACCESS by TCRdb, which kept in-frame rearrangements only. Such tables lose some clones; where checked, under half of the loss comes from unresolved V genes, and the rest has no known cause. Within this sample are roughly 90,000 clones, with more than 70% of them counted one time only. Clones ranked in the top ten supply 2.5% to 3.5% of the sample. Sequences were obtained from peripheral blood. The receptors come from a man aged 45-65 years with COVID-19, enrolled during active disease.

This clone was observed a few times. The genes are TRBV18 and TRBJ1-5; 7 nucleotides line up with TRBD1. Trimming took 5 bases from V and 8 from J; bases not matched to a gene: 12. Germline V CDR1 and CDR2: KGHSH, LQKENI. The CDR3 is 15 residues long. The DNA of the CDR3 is TGTGCCAGCTCATCACAAGACAGGGACCGGAAGCCCCAGCATTTT. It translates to CASSSQDRDRKPQHF.

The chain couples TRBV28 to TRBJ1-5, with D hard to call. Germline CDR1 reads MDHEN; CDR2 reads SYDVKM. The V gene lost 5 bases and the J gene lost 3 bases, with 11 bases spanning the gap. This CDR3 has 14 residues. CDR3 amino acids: CASSPSLTNQPQHF. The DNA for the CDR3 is TGTGCCAGCAGTCCAAGCCTAACCAATCAGCCCCAGCATTTT.

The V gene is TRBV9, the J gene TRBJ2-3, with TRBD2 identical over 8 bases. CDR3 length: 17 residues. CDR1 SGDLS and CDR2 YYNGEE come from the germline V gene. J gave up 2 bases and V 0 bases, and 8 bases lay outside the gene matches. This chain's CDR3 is CASSVGNSGGDTDTQYF. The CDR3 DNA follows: TGTGCCAGCAGCGTAGGAAACAGCGGGGGCGACACAGATACGCAGTATTTT.

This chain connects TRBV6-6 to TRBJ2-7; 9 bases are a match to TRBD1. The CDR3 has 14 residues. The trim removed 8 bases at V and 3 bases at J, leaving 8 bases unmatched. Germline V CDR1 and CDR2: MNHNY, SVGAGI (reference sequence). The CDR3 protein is CASRARTGDYEQYF. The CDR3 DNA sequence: TGTGCCAGCCGCGCGAGGACAGGGGACTACGAGCAGTACTTC.

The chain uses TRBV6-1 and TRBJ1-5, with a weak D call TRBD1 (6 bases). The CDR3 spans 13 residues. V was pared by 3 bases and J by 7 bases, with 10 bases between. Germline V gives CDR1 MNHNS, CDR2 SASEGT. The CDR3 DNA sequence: TGTGCCAGCAGTGAGCGGGGGCTCCAGCCCCAGCATTTT. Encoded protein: CASSERGLQPQHF.

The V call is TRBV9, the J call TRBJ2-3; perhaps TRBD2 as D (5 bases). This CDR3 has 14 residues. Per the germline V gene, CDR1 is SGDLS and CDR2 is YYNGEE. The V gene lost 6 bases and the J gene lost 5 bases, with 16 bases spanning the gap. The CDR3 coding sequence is TGTGCCAGCACCGGGAACTCCCTGGGAGATACGCAGTATTTT. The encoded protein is CASTGNSLGDTQYF.

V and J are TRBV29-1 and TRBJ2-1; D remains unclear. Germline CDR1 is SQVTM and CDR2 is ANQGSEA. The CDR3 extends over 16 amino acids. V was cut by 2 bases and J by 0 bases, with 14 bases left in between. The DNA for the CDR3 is TGCAGCGTTGAAACAGAGACGATAAGCTCCTACAATGAGCAGTTCTTC. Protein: CSVETETISSYNEQFF.

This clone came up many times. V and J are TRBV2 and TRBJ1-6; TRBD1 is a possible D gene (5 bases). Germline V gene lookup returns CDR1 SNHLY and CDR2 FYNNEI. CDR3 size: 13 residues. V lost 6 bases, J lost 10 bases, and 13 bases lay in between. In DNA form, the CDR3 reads TGTGCCAGCAGGCCAGGGATGGGATCACCCCTCCACTTT. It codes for CASRPGMGSPLHF. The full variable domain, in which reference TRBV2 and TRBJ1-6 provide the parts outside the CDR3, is EPEVTQTPSHQVTQMGQEVILRCVPISNHLYFYWYRQILGQKVEFLVSFYNNEISEKSEIFDDQFSVERPDGSNFTLKIRSTKLEDSAMYFCASRPGMGSPLHFGNGTRLTVT.

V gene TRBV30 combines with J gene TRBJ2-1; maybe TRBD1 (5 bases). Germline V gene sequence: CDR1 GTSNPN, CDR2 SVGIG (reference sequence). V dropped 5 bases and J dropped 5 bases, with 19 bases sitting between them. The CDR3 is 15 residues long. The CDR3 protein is CAWGIGQGSDNEQFF. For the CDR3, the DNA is TGTGCCTGGGGTATAGGGCAGGGAAGTGACAATGAGCAGTTCTTC.

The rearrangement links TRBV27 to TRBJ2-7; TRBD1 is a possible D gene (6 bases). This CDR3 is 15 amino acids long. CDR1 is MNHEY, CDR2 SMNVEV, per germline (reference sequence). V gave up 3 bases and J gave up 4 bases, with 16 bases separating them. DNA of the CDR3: TGTGCCAGCAGTTTTCTGACAGGACATATTTACGAGCAGTACTTC. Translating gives CASSFLTGHIYEQYF.

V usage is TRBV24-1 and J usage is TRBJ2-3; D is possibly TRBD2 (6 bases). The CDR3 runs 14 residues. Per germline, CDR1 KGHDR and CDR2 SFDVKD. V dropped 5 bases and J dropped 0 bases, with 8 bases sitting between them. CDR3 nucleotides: TGTGCCACCAGTGCGGGGGACAGCACAGATACGCAGTATTTT. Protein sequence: CATSAGDSTDTQYF.

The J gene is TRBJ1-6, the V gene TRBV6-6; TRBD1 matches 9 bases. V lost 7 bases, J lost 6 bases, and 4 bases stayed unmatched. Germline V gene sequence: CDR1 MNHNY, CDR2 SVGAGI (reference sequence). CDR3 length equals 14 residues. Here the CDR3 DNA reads TGTGCCAGCATTAAGGGACAGGGTAATTCACCCCTCCACTTT. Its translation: CASIKGQGNSPLHF.

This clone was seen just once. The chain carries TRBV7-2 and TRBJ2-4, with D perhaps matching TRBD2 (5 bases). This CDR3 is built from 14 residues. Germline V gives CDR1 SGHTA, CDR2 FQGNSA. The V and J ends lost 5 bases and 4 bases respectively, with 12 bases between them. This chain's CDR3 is CASSPGMQKNIQYF. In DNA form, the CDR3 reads TGTGCCAGCAGCCCCGGGATGCAAAAAAACATTCAGTACTTC. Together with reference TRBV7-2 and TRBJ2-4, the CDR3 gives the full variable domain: GAGVSQSPSNKVTEKGKDVELRCDPISGHTALYWYRQSLGQGLEFLIYFQGNSAPDKSGLPSDRFSAERTGGSVSTLTIQRTQQEDSAVYLCASSPGMQKNIQYFGAGTRLSVL.

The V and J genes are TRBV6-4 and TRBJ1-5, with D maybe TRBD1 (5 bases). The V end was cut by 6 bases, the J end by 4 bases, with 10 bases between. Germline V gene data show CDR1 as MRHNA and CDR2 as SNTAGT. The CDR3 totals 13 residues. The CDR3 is CASRGVRNQPQHF. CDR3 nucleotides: TGTGCCAGCAGAGGGGTAAGGAATCAGCCCCAGCATTTT.